This T cell receptor beta chain was recorded in a study of blood T cell repertoires in COVID-19. This CDR3 comprises 12 residues. Trimming stripped 4 bases from V and 1 base from J, with 4 bases between. Germline CDR1 and CDR2: MNHEY and SVGEGT. TCRdb's table, derived via immunoSEQ multiplex PCR, lists solely in-frame clones and lacks some. The table has hundreds of thousands of clones, about 90% seen once; the top ten hold 3%. The sequenced material came from peripheral blood. The chain carries TRBV6-2 or TRBV6-3 and TRBJ2-5; no firm D call. The source of this sequence is a man in his late teens or twenties with active or convalescent COVID-19. The CDR3: CASSSSQETQYF. CDR3 sequence (DNA): TGTGCCAGCAGTTCTTCCCAAGAGACCCAGTACTTC.